Sequencing of this T cell receptor (beta chain) was carried out in a study of T cells in Graves' hyperthyroidism and ophthalmopathy. Overall study findings and caveats: Appearing also in blood were most of the thyroid clonotypes expanded above 0.001.

This clonotype was observed at least ten times. Its specificity is not known. Pregnant or lactating patients were excluded, as were those with uncontrolled infection or other autoimmune disease. Sampled blood dates from first hyperthyroidism diagnosis, and it precedes any ophthalmopathy symptoms. The PBMCs were taken from around 9.1 ml of fresh peripheral blood. Germline CDR1 MNHEY, CDR2 SMNVEV (reference sequence). V lost 2 bases, J lost 5 bases, and 6 bases stayed unmatched. CDR3 length: 15 residues. Researchers took RNA transcripts and amplified the TCR beta CDR3 regions from them. First-round RT-PCR of the TCR CDR3 relied on the HTBI primer set. TCRdb ran MiXCR on the multiplex PCR reads and lists one entry per CDR3 protein. There are about 290,000 distinct CDR3 sequences in the sample; roughly 15% occur only once, and 7% to 8.5% lies in the top ten.

The sequence came from a woman under 40 with Graves' hyperthyroidism that later progressed to Graves' ophthalmopathy. The sample was blood. The chain links TRBV27 to TRBJ2-1; 7 nucleotides align to TRBD1. CDR3 DNA sequence: TGTGCCAGCAGTTTACTCTACACAGGGGACAATGAGCAGTTCTTC. Amino acids: CASSLLYTGDNEQFF.